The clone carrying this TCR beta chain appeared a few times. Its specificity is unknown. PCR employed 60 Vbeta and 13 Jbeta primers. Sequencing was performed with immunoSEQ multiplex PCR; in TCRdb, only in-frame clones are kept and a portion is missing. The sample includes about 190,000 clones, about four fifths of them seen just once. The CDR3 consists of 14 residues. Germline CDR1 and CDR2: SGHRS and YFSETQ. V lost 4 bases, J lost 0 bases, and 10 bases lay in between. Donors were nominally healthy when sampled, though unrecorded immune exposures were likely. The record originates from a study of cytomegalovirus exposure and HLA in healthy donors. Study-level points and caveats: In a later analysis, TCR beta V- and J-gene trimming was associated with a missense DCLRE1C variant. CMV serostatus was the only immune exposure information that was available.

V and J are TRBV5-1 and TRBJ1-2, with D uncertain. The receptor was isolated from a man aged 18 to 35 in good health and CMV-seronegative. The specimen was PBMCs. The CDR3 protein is CASSPGLANYGYTF. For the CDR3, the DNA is TGCGCCAGCAGCCCAGGACTAGCTAACTATGGCTACACCTTC.